This T cell receptor beta chain is from a study of shared clonotypes between healthy human individuals. Study context: A donor's plate count was three for CD4 naive and three for CD4 memory; CD8 naive had two and CD8 memory one. Study-wide points: It was only blood that was sampled, and tissue repertoires likely differ.

The data were produced by immunoSEQ multiplex PCR, yet TCRdb's version contains in-frame clones alone and is incomplete. The table includes about 300,000 clones, around 72% detected once. This clone was counted only a few times. Its antigen is not known. The germline CDR1 and CDR2 sequences are LNHDA and SQIVND (reference sequence). Trimming took 2 bases from V and 2 from J, leaving 10 bases between them. This CDR3 comprises 15 residues. The chain joins TRBV19 to TRBJ1-3; D remains ambiguous. The sample comprised memory CD4+ T cells sorted from blood. Subset denoted: CD45RA-negative fraction. The clonotype was recovered from a man aged 25-40 years in good health. The CDR3, as DNA: TGTGCCAGTAGTATATCGCGGACCACTGGAAACACCATATATTTT. Amino acids: CASSISRTTGNTIYF.